This is a list of T cell receptor beta chains from one sample in a study of beta chain features in type 1 diabetes. Sequencing used immunoSEQ multiplex PCR; TCRdb keeps in-frame clones, though not all of them. The sample contains 100,000 to 150,000 clones, roughly 10% of which appear only once. Material for sequencing was central memory CD4+ T cells from blood. The receptors were sampled from a man aged 30-40 years with type 1 diabetes. The CDR3 runs from the conserved cysteine through the conserved F or W. D genes are given only for firm matches. Clone size, where shown, is once, few, many, or a class for clones that have expanded.

14 TRBJ1-2 few - TRBV14 CASSQGQLHYGYTF TGTGCCAGCAGCCAAGGACAGCTCCACTATGGCTACACCTTC
14 TRBJ2-7 - TRBD1 TRBV27 CASSSQQGAGEQYF TGTGCCAGCAGTTCTCAACAGGGGGCGGGCGAGCAGTACTTC
15 TRBJ2-7 few TRBD2 TRBV4-3 CASSQRVGGNYEQYF TGCGCCAGCAGCCAAAGGGTGGGAGGGAACTACGAGCAGTACTTC
14 TRBJ2-7 - TRBD1 TRBV6-6 CASSYSQGAFEQYF TGTGCCAGCAGTTACTCACAGGGGGCGTTTGAGCAGTACTTC
11 TRBJ2-1 - - TRBV20-1 CSASQGNEQFF TGCAGTGCTTCCCAGGGTAATGAGCAGTTCTTC
15 TRBJ2-1 - TRBD2 TRBV30 CAWTPGLAGVVEQFF TGTGCCTGGACCCCGGGACTAGCGGGGGTGGTTGAGCAGTTCTTC
13 TRBJ2-6 - - TRBV7-3 CASGGAGANVLTF TGTGCCAGCGGAGGTGCGGGGGCCAACGTCCTGACTTTC
15 TRBJ2-1 - - TRBV19 CASSIAPFSYNEQFF TGTGCCAGTAGTATAGCCCCTTTCTCCTACAATGAGCAGTTCTTC
15 TRBJ2-5 - - TRBV7-9 CASSLDGHVQETQYF TGTGCCAGCAGCTTAGACGGACACGTACAAGAGACCCAGTACTTC
13 TRBJ2-5 - TRBD2 TRBV28 CASSLRLAGTQYF TGTGCCAGCAGTTTGCGCCTAGCGGGGACCCAGTACTTC
13 TRBJ2-7 few TRBD1 TRBV11-2 CASTRTGSYEQYF TGTGCCAGCACCAGGACAGGCTCCTACGAGCAGTACTTC
13 TRBJ2-1 few TRBD1 TRBV4-1 CASSQHRGREQFF TGCGCCAGCAGCCAGCACAGGGGGCGTGAGCAGTTCTTC
14 TRBJ1-2 few TRBD1 TRBV5-1 CASSLPTGVDGYTF TGCGCCAGCAGCCTACCTACAGGGGTCGACGGCTACACCTTC
14 TRBJ2-1 - - TRBV5-1 CASSRGGADNEQFF TGCGCCAGCAGCAGAGGAGGGGCAGACAATGAGCAGTTCTTC
14 TRBJ2-7 few TRBD1 TRBV7-2 CASSSQTGSHEQYF TGTGCCAGCAGCTCCCAGACAGGGTCCCACGAGCAGTACTTC
14 TRBJ2-3 - - TRBV2 CASIPGLSTDTQYF TGTGCCAGCATCCCGGGACTCAGCACAGATACGCAGTATTTT
15 TRBJ1-5 - - TRBV4-1 CASSQEPTAGEPQHF TGCGCCAGCAGCCAAGAGCCGACAGCGGGGGAGCCCCAGCATTTT
17 TRBJ2-7 - TRBD2 TRBV4-3 CASSQARGGGEAYEQYF TGCGCCAGCAGCCAAGCCCGCGGGGGGGGAGAAGCCTACGAGCAGTACTTC
13 TRBJ2-3 - TRBD2 TRBV7-2 CASSGTSPDTQYF TGTGCCAGCAGCGGGACTAGCCCAGATACGCAGTATTTT
15 TRBJ2-2 - - TRBV7-2 CASSSPGRGPGELFF TGTGCCAGCAGCTCCCCAGGGCGGGGGCCCGGGGAGCTGTTTTTT
15 TRBJ2-5 - TRBD2 TRBV11-1 CASSYRGEVQETQYF TGTGCCAGCAGCTATCGGGGGGAGGTCCAAGAGACCCAGTACTTC
15 TRBJ2-3 - TRBD1 TRBV7-3 CASSSRGLKTDTQYF TGTGCCAGCAGCTCCAGGGGGCTTAAGACAGATACGCAGTATTTT
14 TRBJ1-4 few TRBD1 TRBV30 CASGTGGWREKLFF TGTGCTTCCGGGACAGGGGGCTGGCGTGAAAAACTGTTTTTT
14 TRBJ2-1 medium-sized TRBD2 TRBV29-1 CPGPERGGLYEQFF TGCCCAGGGCCGGAGCGGGGGGGCTTGTATGAGCAGTTCTTC
14 TRBJ2-3 - - TRBV25-1 CASKGHLLTDTQYF TGTGCCAGCAAGGGACATCTCCTCACAGATACGCAGTATTTT
14 TRBJ2-3 few TRBD2 TRBV19 CASSAGRSTDTQYF TGTGCCAGTAGTGCCGGGAGGAGCACAGATACGCAGTATTTT
14 TRBJ2-6 many - TRBV29-1 CSVGEGRGANVLTF TGCAGCGTTGGTGAGGGAAGAGGGGCCAACGTCCTGACTTTC
15 TRBJ1-6 - - TRBV7-9 CASSFGSGIGSPLHF TGTGCCAGCAGCTTTGGTTCAGGGATCGGGTCACCCCTCCACTTT
15 TRBJ1-1 - - TRBV7-8 CASSSDSWGNTEAFF TGTGCCAGCAGCTCGGACAGCTGGGGGAACACTGAAGCTTTCTTT
13 TRBJ2-1 - - TRBV21-1 CASSKEGQNEQFF TGTGCCAGCAGCAAAGAGGGGCAGAATGAGCAGTTCTTC
14 TRBJ2-3 few TRBD2 TRBV5-1 CASTPAGGTDTQYF TGCGCCAGCACCCCAGCGGGGGGCACAGATACGCAGTATTTT
13 TRBJ1-1 - - TRBV10-3 CAISAERNTEAFF TGTGCCATCAGTGCTGAGCGGAACACTGAAGCTTTCTTT
15 TRBJ1-5 few - TRBV27 CASSLSWRSGQPQHF TGTGCCAGCAGTTTATCATGGAGGTCAGGTCAGCCCCAGCATTTT
14 TRBJ2-3 - - TRBV5-4 CASSLKTSADTQYF TGTGCCAGCAGCTTGAAGACTAGTGCAGATACGCAGTATTTT
13 TRBJ2-3 many TRBD1 TRBV27 CASSLNAGTEINF TGTGCCAGCAGTTTAAACGCCGGGACAGAAATAAATTTT
12 TRBJ2-1 many - TRBV7-2 CASSLSGGREFF TGTGCCAGCAGCTTATCCGGGGGGCGGGAGTTCTTC
14 TRBJ2-3 few TRBD2 TRBV29-1 CSVETSGVTDTQYF TGCAGCGTTGAAACTAGCGGCGTCACAGATACGCAGTATTTT
11 TRBJ1-2 few - TRBV28 CASSYRSGYTF TGTGCCAGCAGTTACAGGAGTGGCTACACCTTC
17 TRBJ2-1 few TRBD1 TRBV9 CASSYPRTGGTYNEQFF TGTGCCAGCAGCTACCCCAGGACAGGGGGAACCTACAATGAGCAGTTCTTC
13 TRBJ1-4 - - TRBV19 CASARQRNEKLFF TGTGCCAGTGCCAGGCAGCGGAATGAAAAACTGTTTTTT
14 TRBJ1-5 few - TRBV27 CASRQGYSNQPQHF TGTGCCAGCAGGCAGGGCTATAGCAATCAGCCCCAGCATTTT
15 TRBJ1-5 - - TRBV4-2 CASSQDSQGEQPQHF TGTGCCAGCAGCCAAGATTCCCAAGGAGAGCAGCCCCAGCATTTT
15 TRBJ2-5 - - TRBV4-3 CATRPSVSGGETQYF TGCGCCACGCGGCCCTCTGTCTCAGGGGGGGAGACCCAGTACTTC
11 TRBJ2-7 few TRBD1 TRBV5-6 CASSLEGGEDF TGTGCCAGCAGCTTGGAAGGGGGCGAGGACTTC
15 TRBJ2-7 few - TRBV5-1 CASSLGQTSSYEQYF TGCGCCAGCAGCTTGGGACAAACTAGCTCCTACGAGCAGTACTTC
14 TRBJ1-2 - - TRBV9 CASSVGTRNYGYTF TGTGCCAGCAGCGTGGGGACAAGGAACTATGGCTACACCTTC
16 TRBJ2-7 - TRBD2 TRBV5-1 CASSLGTSGVSYEQYF TGCGCCAGCAGTCTTGGGACTAGCGGGGTCTCCTACGAGCAGTACTTC
15 TRBJ1-6 - TRBD1 TRBV6-6 CASSYARTGDSPLHF TGTGCCAGCAGTTACGCCCGGACAGGGGACTCACCCCTCCACTTT
13 TRBJ1-3 once TRBD1 TRBV6-1 CASSERQGNTIYF TGTGCCAGCAGTGAACGACAGGGTAACACCATATATTTT
17 TRBJ2-1 - TRBD2 TRBV9 CASSASVGTSSYNEQFF TGTGCCAGCAGCGCTTCTGTGGGGACTAGCAGCTACAATGAGCAGTTCTTC
14 TRBJ1-1 - - TRBV4-3 CASSPNPGGTEAFF TGCGCCAGCAGCCCTAACCCGGGGGGAACTGAAGCTTTCTTT
16 TRBJ1-6 few - TRBV11-2 CATSRGGQSYNSPLHF TGTGCCACCTCGCGCGGGGGGCAATCCTATAATTCACCCCTCCACTTT
16 TRBJ2-7 many - TRBV13 CASSPGKVGVRYEQYF TGTGCCAGCAGCCCCGGTAAGGTAGGGGTCCGCTACGAGCAGTACTTC